These T cell receptor beta chains were read from a single sample in a study of spatial heterogeneity in lung cancer. A single record per CDR3 protein comes from TCRdb applying MiXCR to the 5' RACE reads. The sample lists roughly 70,000 distinct CDR3 sequences; over 7% were seen once. Sequenced material: PBMCs, taken at follow-up. These receptors were taken from a female donor with early-stage non-small cell lung cancer. Both conserved end residues are part of each CDR3. D genes are given only for firm matches. Rows may omit the clone size; those that give it use once, few, many or a size class.

>TRBD1|TRBJ2-7|TRBV6-2/TRBV6-3|many
CASRTTDRFHEQYF
TGTGCCAGCAGAACAACGGACAGGTTCCACGAGCAGTACTTC
>TRBD2|TRBJ2-3|TRBV18|many
CASSTYSGTTDTQYF
TGTGCCAGCTCAACATATAGCGGGACCACAGATACGCAGTATTTT
>NA|TRBJ2-7|TRBV6-5|NA
CASSYSWQYEQYF
TGTGCCAGCAGTTACTCGTGGCAGTACGAGCAGTACTTC
>NA|TRBJ2-3|TRBV5-5|NA
CASSLPPDGGTDTQYF
TGTGCCAGCAGCTTGCCCCCCGATGGTGGCACAGATACGCAGTATTTT
>TRBD1|TRBJ2-7|TRBV6-4|few
CASSVNRGSEQYF
TGTGCCAGCAGTGTAAACAGGGGTTCCGAGCAGTACTTC
>NA|TRBJ1-2|TRBV5-1|many
CASSFLPGELYGYTF
TGCGCCAGCAGCTTTCTACCCGGTGAGCTCTATGGCTACACCTTC
>TRBD1|TRBJ2-1|TRBV7-3|NA
CASSLSPGTGGRNEQFF
TGTGCCAGCAGCTTAAGCCCCGGGACAGGTGGGAGGAATGAGCAGTTCTTC
>NA|TRBJ2-3|TRBV9|many
CASSVAGTQYF
TGTGCCAGCAGCGTAGCCGGTACGCAGTATTTT
>NA|TRBJ2-2|TRBV10-2|few
CASNPQGSWNTGELFF
TGCGCCAGCAACCCCCAGGGGAGTTGGAACACCGGGGAGCTGTTTTTT
>NA|TRBJ2-1|TRBV14|NA
CASSHGGGHEQFF
TGTGCCAGCAGCCACGGGGGTGGGCATGAGCAGTTCTTC
>TRBD2|TRBJ2-1|TRBV5-5|many
CASSGLAGAYNEQFF
TGTGCCAGCAGCGGACTAGCGGGAGCCTACAATGAGCAGTTCTTC
>NA|TRBJ2-1|TRBV15|many
CATSRSTLNEQFF
TGTGCCACCAGCCGAAGTACCCTCAATGAGCAGTTCTTC
>TRBD2|TRBJ2-7|TRBV12-3/TRBV12-4|many
CASSLLYGTSDSYEQYF
TGTGCCAGCAGCCTCTTGTACGGGACTAGTGATTCATACGAGCAGTACTTC
>TRBD1|TRBJ2-2|TRBV30|few
CAWSPGQGNIGELFF
TGTGCCTGGAGTCCGGGACAGGGGAATATCGGGGAGCTGTTTTTT
>NA|TRBJ2-4|TRBV7-2|many
CASSRRRERDIQYF
TGTGCCAGCAGCCGTCGAAGGGAGAGGGACATTCAGTACTTC
>TRBD2|TRBJ2-5|TRBV28|NA
CASSPKRETGETQYF
TGTGCCAGCAGTCCGAAGCGGGAGACGGGTGAGACCCAGTACTTC
>NA|TRBJ2-3|TRBV6-5|many
CASTKRKGTSDTQYF
TGTGCCAGCACAAAACGGAAGGGTACCTCAGATACGCAGTATTTT
>NA|TRBJ2-2|TRBV25-1|many
CASMVAGSTGELFF
TGTGCCAGCATGGTTGCGGGGAGCACCGGGGAGCTGTTTTTT
>NA|TRBJ1-2|TRBV3-1|few
CASSQDFQAGNYGYTF
TGTGCCAGCAGCCAAGATTTCCAGGCAGGGAACTATGGCTACACCTTC
>TRBD1|TRBJ2-5|TRBV5-8|few
CASSLSGQDGETQYF
TGTGCCAGCAGCCTTTCCGGACAGGACGGAGAGACCCAGTACTTC
>TRBD1|TRBJ1-2|TRBV4-1|few
CASSQDRTGSVGYTF
TGCGCCAGCAGCCAAGACCGGACAGGGTCGGTCGGCTACACCTTC
>TRBD2|TRBJ2-7|TRBV4-1|NA
CASSQWGRTSGTEQYF
TGCGCCAGCAGCCAATGGGGTCGGACTAGCGGGACCGAGCAGTACTTC
>NA|TRBJ1-3|TRBV25-1|many
CASSGKTGSGNTIYF
TGTGCCAGCAGTGGAAAGACAGGCTCTGGAAACACCATATATTTT
>NA|TRBJ2-3|TRBV7-3|few
CASSLRGSRGTDTQYF
TGTGCCAGCAGCTTACGAGGGTCGAGGGGCACAGATACGCAGTATTTT
>NA|TRBJ1-1|TRBV27|few
CASSLLSPQRNTEAFF
TGTGCCAGCAGTCTACTCAGTCCACAACGGAACACTGAAGCTTTCTTT
>NA|TRBJ2-3|TRBV24-1|few
CATSAPSTDTQYF
TGTGCCACCAGTGCACCTAGCACAGATACGCAGTATTTT
>NA|TRBJ1-1|TRBV7-8|many
CASSSYGGEAFF
TGTGCCAGCAGCTCCTACGGAGGGGAAGCTTTCTTT
>TRBD2|TRBJ2-1|TRBV7-9|NA
CASSLWPSGMSSYNEQFF
TGTGCCAGCAGCTTATGGCCTAGCGGGATGAGCTCCTACAATGAGCAGTTCTTC
>NA|TRBJ2-1|TRBV5-1|many
CASSLLGTSNEQFF
TGCGCCAGCAGCTTGTTAGGGACATCCAATGAGCAGTTCTTC
>NA|TRBJ1-6|TRBV9|NA
CASSVGPGADSPLHF
TGTGCCAGCAGCGTAGGGCCAGGGGCGGATTCACCCCTCCACTTT
>NA|TRBJ2-2|TRBV4-2|NA
CASSQVGNTGELFF
TGTGCCAGCAGCCAAGTAGGGAACACCGGGGAGCTGTTTTTT
>NA|TRBJ1-2|TRBV20-1|few
CSARDQVRGGQGYTF
TGCAGTGCTAGAGATCAAGTGCGAGGAGGTCAGGGCTACACCTTC
>TRBD2|TRBJ2-7|TRBV12-3/TRBV12-4|few
CASSLGLVGEQYF
TGTGCCAGCAGTTTGGGACTAGTGGGCGAGCAGTACTTC
>NA|TRBJ2-3|TRBV5-5|many
CASSPRPGRSTDTQYF
TGTGCCAGCAGCCCCCGTCCGGGACGTAGCACAGATACGCAGTATTTT
>NA|TRBJ2-3|TRBV2|NA
CASTLGGDTQYF
TGTGCCAGCACCCTAGGTGGAGATACGCAGTATTTT
>NA|TRBJ1-1|TRBV9|few
CASSALAGAAFF
TGTGCCAGCAGCGCCCTCGCCGGCGCAGCTTTCTTT
>NA|TRBJ2-3|TRBV20-1|few
CSAPFGVGDTQYF
TGCAGTGCCCCGTTCGGGGTCGGAGATACGCAGTATTTT
>TRBD2|TRBJ2-1|TRBV5-1|NA
CASSLSGRMGNEQFF
TGCGCCAGCAGCCTCAGCGGGAGGATGGGCAATGAGCAGTTCTTC
>NA|TRBJ1-2|TRBV4-2|NA
CTSSQPGQGFGGYTF
TGTACCAGCAGCCAGCCGGGTCAGGGATTTGGTGGCTACACCTTC
>TRBD1|TRBJ1-2|TRBV7-3|NA
CASSSTGTEYGYTF
TGTGCCAGCAGTTCCACCGGGACAGAATATGGCTACACCTTC
>NA|TRBJ2-7|TRBV28|few
CASSTPDLASYEQYF
TGTGCCAGCAGCACACCGGACCTCGCCTCCTACGAGCAGTACTTC
>NA|TRBJ1-1|TRBV12-3/TRBV12-4|many
CASRHGVHMNTEAFF
TGTGCCAGCAGGCACGGGGTCCACATGAACACTGAAGCTTTCTTT
>TRBD1|TRBJ1-2|TRBV11-2|many
CASSLGQYGYTF
TGTGCCAGCAGCTTGGGACAGTATGGCTACACCTTC
>NA|TRBJ2-2|TRBV6-5|many
CASSHRDGGTGELFF
TGTGCCAGCAGTCACAGGGACGGGGGCACCGGGGAGCTGTTTTTT
>TRBD1|TRBJ2-7|TRBV20-1|NA
CSARALQGTYEQYF
TGCAGTGCTAGGGCGCTACAGGGGACCTACGAGCAGTACTTC
>TRBD2|TRBJ2-1|TRBV19|NA
CASTGSGSSSSYNEQFF
TGTGCCAGTACTGGTAGCGGGAGTTCTAGCTCCTACAATGAGCAGTTCTTC
>NA|TRBJ1-1|TRBV5-1|many
CASSFERDTEAFF
TGCGCCAGCAGCTTTGAGAGGGACACTGAAGCTTTCTTT
>TRBD2|TRBJ2-3|TRBV7-7|few
CASSLDGGSTDTQYF
TGTGCTAGCAGCTTAGACGGGGGGAGCACAGATACGCAGTATTTT
>NA|TRBJ2-5|TRBV18|few
CASSPGEETQYF
TGTGCCAGCTCACCGGGTGAGGAGACCCAGTACTTC
>NA|TRBJ2-1|TRBV11-2|many
CASSLVPNEQFF
TGTGCCAGCAGCTTAGTTCCCAATGAGCAGTTCTTC
>NA|TRBJ2-3|TRBV6-5|many
CASRTAVTDTQYF
TGTGCCAGCAGGACAGCCGTCACAGATACGCAGTATTTT
>TRBD2|TRBJ2-1|TRBV7-7|NA
CASSRTSGNSEQFF
TGTGCTAGCAGCCGGACTAGCGGGAATTCCGAGCAGTTCTTC
>NA|TRBJ1-5|TRBV20-1|NA
CSARGRRGAGNQPQHF
TGCAGTGCTAGAGGGAGACGGGGAGCGGGCAATCAGCCCCAGCATTTT
>NA|TRBJ2-3|TRBV20-1|few
CSARDKRTRASDTQYF
TGCAGTGCTAGAGATAAAAGAACGAGGGCCTCAGATACGCAGTATTTT